A single sample gave rise to the 27 T cell receptor beta chains below, sequenced in a study of shared clonotypes between healthy human individuals (dated by TCRdb to 2019 to 2021). Library construction relied on the immunoSEQ multiplex PCR assay. This is the immuneACCESS table as TCRdb keeps it, with only in-frame sequences that have V and J called. A part of the clones is gone; compared with another copy, unresolved V genes explain less than half, and the rest is unexplained. In all, the sample holds about half a million clones, and around 77% of those were seen once. The top ten clonotypes cover approximately 12% of the sample. The material sequenced was PBMCs. Source of these receptors: a middle-aged woman in good health. Some clones in this sample may be carry-over from other donors' samples.

V gene TRBV15 combines with J gene TRBJ1-4; D possibly corresponds to TRBD1 (6 bases). V was pared by 5 bases and J by 0 bases, with 19 bases between. The CDR3 extends over 18 amino acids. Germline V CDR1 and CDR2: LNHNV, YYDKDF (reference sequence). The CDR3 sequence: CATSLRTGTYATNEKLFF. The CDR3 nucleotides are TGTGCCACCAGCCTGAGAACAGGGACGTATGCAACTAATGAAAAACTGTTTTTT.

The chain has TRBV7-2 and TRBJ1-5; D call uncertain. Trimming stripped 1 base from V and 4 bases from J, with 11 bases between. This CDR3 has 15 amino acids. Germline CDR1 reads SGHTA; CDR2 reads FQGNSA. The CDR3 here is CASSLGGFMNQPQHF. In DNA form, the CDR3 reads TGTGCCAGCAGCTTAGGAGGGTTTATGAATCAGCCCCAGCATTTT.

This chain joins TRBV28 and TRBJ1-2; tentative D call: TRBD1 (6 bases). Germline V gives CDR1 MDHEN, CDR2 SYDVKM. CDR3 size: 16 residues. V was trimmed by 2 bases and J by 7 bases, leaving 20 bases between them. The CDR3 coding sequence is TGTGCCAGCAGTTTAGCGGGCCCATACAGGGATGGTGGCTACACCTTC. This codes for CASSLAGPYRDGGYTF.

For this clone: At the DNA level, this CDR3 is encoded by other sequences in the same sample as well. The chain joins TRBV5-1 to TRBJ2-5, with a weak D call TRBD2 (6 bases). CDR1 and CDR2 from the germline V gene are SGHRS and YFSETQ. The V and J ends lost 0 bases and 5 bases respectively, with 8 bases between them. The CDR3 has 13 amino acids. This CDR3 is CASSLVGGETQYF. For the CDR3, the DNA is TGCGCCAGCAGCTTGGTTGGAGGGGAGACCCAGTACTTC.

This clone was counted a single time. This sequence joins TRBV29-1 and TRBJ2-2; 10 bases align to TRBD2. V shed 4 bases, J shed 4 bases, and the junction held 0 bases outside the gene matches. Germline CDR1 is SQVTM and CDR2 is ANQGSEA. There are 13 residues in the CDR3. Here the CDR3 reads CSVVAGGTGELFF. The CDR3 DNA sequence: TGCAGCGTTGTAGCGGGAGGCACCGGGGAGCTGTTTTTT.

This chain uses TRBV6-1 with TRBJ2-5, with D tentatively TRBD2 (6 bases). CDR1 is MNHNS and CDR2 is SASEGT in the germline V gene. The CDR3 has 14 residues. The ends were cut back, 5 bases at V and 11 bases at J, with 21 bases in the middle. CDR3 amino acids: CASSIRDPWGEQYF. The CDR3 region has the DNA TGTGCCAGCAGTATAAGGGACCCTTGGGGGGAGCAGTACTTC.

The chain combines TRBV28 with TRBJ1-1, with a weak D call TRBD1 (5 bases). The V end was cut by 5 bases, the J end by 0 bases, with 16 bases between. Germline CDR1 MDHEN, CDR2 SYDVKM. The length of the CDR3 is 16 residues. The CDR3 reads CASSPRGHRLNTEAFF. Here the CDR3 DNA reads TGTGCCAGCAGTCCCCGTGGACATCGCTTGAACACTGAAGCTTTCTTT.

The chain has TRBV27 and TRBJ2-2; 9 bases map to TRBD1. V lost 4 bases, J lost 5 bases, and 5 bases stayed unmatched. The germline V gene encodes CDR1 MNHEY and CDR2 SMNVEV (reference sequence). CDR3 length: 15 amino acids. The CDR3 coding sequence is TGTGCCAGCAGTTCCGGGACAGGGACGACCGGGGAGCTGTTTTTT. Translating gives CASSSGTGTTGELFF.

The chain has TRBV6-5 and TRBJ2-7, with D perhaps matching TRBD1 (6 bases). The germline V gene has CDR1 MNHEY and CDR2 SVGAGI. CDR3 length equals 15 residues. V lost 0 bases, J lost 3 bases, and 12 bases lay in between. CDR3: CASSYSWVGGYEQYF. The DNA of the CDR3 is TGTGCCAGCAGTTACTCGTGGGTAGGGGGCTACGAGCAGTACTTC.

The chain joins TRBV30 to TRBJ2-1, with TRBD2 identical over 7 bases. This CDR3 has 13 amino acids. With 1 base clipped from V and 7 bases from J, the junction kept 4 bases outside the gene matches. Germline lookup yields CDR1 GTSNPN and CDR2 SVGIG (reference sequence). The DNA for the CDR3 is TGTGCCTGGAGTGCGGGAGGAGTAAATGAGCAGTTCTTC. Translating gives CAWSAGGVNEQFF.

This rearrangement joins TRBV5-1 to TRBJ1-1, with 10 bases fitting TRBD1. V was pared by 4 bases and J by 4 bases, with 13 bases of the junction left unmatched. The CDR3 is 17 residues long. The germline V gene encodes CDR1 SGHRS and CDR2 YFSETQ. The CDR3 spells CASSLRTGGSPTTEAFF. CDR3 bases: TGCGCCAGCAGCCTCCGGACAGGGGGTAGCCCAACCACTGAAGCTTTCTTT.

The sample holds many counts of this clone. Other DNA variants within this sample encode the same CDR3. The rearrangement uses TRBV7-9 and TRBJ1-2; D gene uncertain. This CDR3 spans 14 amino acids. In germline, CDR1 is SEHNR, CDR2 FQNEAQ (reference sequence). Trimming left V 2 bases short and J 6 bases short, with 13 bases between. CDR3 nucleotide sequence: TGTGCCAGCAGCTTACCTCATCCCAGCGATGGCTACACCTTC. This encodes CASSLPHPSDGYTF.

The chain recombines TRBV6-5 with TRBJ2-1; 7 nucleotides match TRBD2. V lost 0 bases and J lost 4; bases outside the gene matches: 6. This CDR3 contains 16 residues. Germline values: CDR1 MNHEY, CDR2 SVGAGI. The CDR3 is CASSYSVAGAYNEQFF. CDR3 nucleotide sequence: TGTGCCAGCAGTTACTCGGTGGCGGGAGCGTACAATGAGCAGTTCTTC.

The chain has TRBV11-2 and TRBJ2-1; the match to TRBD2 covers 12 bases. In germline, CDR1 is SGHAT, CDR2 FQNNGV. The CDR3 consists of 16 residues. The ends lost 6 bases at V and 3 bases at J; junction bases unmatched: 6. CDR3 DNA sequence: TGTGCCAGCAGGGACCTAGCGGGAGGGTTCTACAATGAGCAGTTCTTC. Translated: CASRDLAGGFYNEQFF.

The gene calls are TRBV7-8 and TRBJ2-5, with D possibly TRBD2 on 7 matching bases. The CDR3 extends over 15 amino acids. Between the trimmed V and J ends, which lost 1 base and 7 bases, there was a span of 16 bases. Germline V gene data show CDR1 as SGHVS and CDR2 as FQNEAQ. CDR3 loop: CASSLGVGRGGTQYF. CDR3 bases: TGTGCCAGCAGCTTAGGCGTTGGAAGGGGGGGGACCCAGTACTTC.

As regards this clone: This sequence is one base from a far larger clone and is likely a read error. J is TRBJ2-7 and V is TRBV27; 8 bases line up with TRBD1. Trimming cost V 5 bases and J 7 bases; bases outside gene matches: 10. Germline assignment: CDR1 MNHEY and CDR2 SMNVEV (reference sequence). The CDR3 is 14 residues long. CDR3 amino acids: CASSPWAGGYEQYF. The DNA of the CDR3 is TGTGCCAGCAGTCCCTGGGCAGGGGGCTATGAGCAGTACTTC.

The chain joins TRBV6-6 to TRBJ2-5; D assignment may be TRBD1 or TRBD2 (5 bases each). This CDR3 has 13 residues. Germline values: CDR1 MNHNY, CDR2 SVGAGI (reference sequence). V gave up 2 bases and J gave up 4 bases, with 8 bases separating them. The CDR3 sequence is CASSYGGRETQYF. The CDR3, as DNA: TGTGCCAGCAGTTACGGGGGTAGAGAGACCCAGTACTTC.

The gene calls are TRBV28 and TRBJ1-1; D is unresolved. Looked up from germline, CDR1 is MDHEN and CDR2 is SYDVKM. Trimming pared 6 bases from V and 4 bases from J, leaving 12 bases between. CDR3 length: 13 amino acids. CDR3 DNA: TGTGCCAGCAGCAGTCTGGAGGGCACTGAAGCTTTCTTT. Protein: CASSSLEGTEAFF.

This clone appeared many times. Its ends do not fully match the called genes, so a read error is possible. The V call is TRBV4-2, the J call TRBJ1-2; 9 bases agree with TRBD1. CDR1 and CDR2 from the germline V gene are LGHNA and YNFKEQ. The CDR3 sequence is 16 residues long. For the CDR3, the DNA is TGTGCCAGCAGTCAAGGTGCCTGGGGACAGGGCTATGGCTACACCTTC. Amino acids: CASSQGAWGQGYGYTF.

This clone was recorded at least ten times. This chain connects TRBV7-3 to TRBJ2-1; no firm D call. This CDR3 is built from 13 residues. Trimming cost V 0 bases and J 5 bases, with 5 bases left between them. Germline loops: CDR1 SGHTA, CDR2 FQGTGA. This CDR3 is CASSLTKDNEQFF. The CDR3 nucleotides are TGTGCCAGCAGCTTAACGAAGGACAATGAGCAGTTCTTC.

This chain connects TRBV7-3 to TRBJ2-3, with 12 bases lining up with TRBD2. Germline V gene data show CDR1 as SGHTA and CDR2 as FQGTGA. The CDR3 sequence is 16 residues long. V lost 1 base, J lost 6 bases, and 5 bases stayed unmatched. CDR3 coding DNA: TGTGCCAGCAGCTTAAATCTAGCGGGAGGGCTCGATACGCAGTATTTT. Its protein is CASSLNLAGGLDTQYF.

The chain joins TRBV28 to TRBJ1-3; D gene uncertain. Germline assignment: CDR1 MDHEN and CDR2 SYDVKM. Trimming stripped 6 bases from V and 4 bases from J, with 16 bases between. The CDR3 has 15 amino acids. The CDR3 region is CASSLPVWKGNTIYF. The CDR3 DNA reads as TGTGCCAGCAGCCTCCCAGTTTGGAAGGGAAACACCATATATTTT.

The chain combines TRBV10-3 with TRBJ2-5, with 8 nucleotides matching TRBD1. Germline V gene data show CDR1 as ENHRY and CDR2 as SYGVKD. This CDR3 contains 15 residues. With 2 bases clipped from V and 0 bases from J, the junction kept 2 bases outside the gene matches. CDR3 bases: TGTGCCATCAGTGAGCCGGGACAGGACCAAGAGACCCAGTACTTC. Its protein product is CAISEPGQDQETQYF.

This chain joins TRBV7-9 and TRBJ2-7, with 11 bases fitting TRBD2. The V segment lost 3 bases and the J segment 4 bases; nucleotides outside the gene matches: 17. This CDR3 is built from 19 residues. Germline assignment: CDR1 SEHNR and CDR2 FQNEAQ (reference sequence). The CDR3 loop is CASSFGTSGTGLLIYEQYF. The CDR3 bases are TGTGCCAGCAGCTTCGGGACTAGCGGTACTGGGCTGCTGATTTACGAGCAGTACTTC.

The V and J genes are TRBV5-4 and TRBJ2-2; D possibly matches TRBD1 or TRBD2 (5 bases each). Per germline, CDR1 SGHNT and CDR2 YYREEE (reference sequence). Trimming cost V 4 bases and J 1 base, with 11 bases left between them. The CDR3 has 15 residues. CDR3 in DNA: TGTGCCAGCAGCCCCGGGACCGGGAACACCGGGGAGCTGTTTTTT. Protein sequence: CASSPGTGNTGELFF.

Worth noting for this clone: This CDR3 is missing its conserved last phenylalanine or tryptophan, likely due to a read error. This rearrangement joins TRBV5-4 to TRBJ1-1; 11 positions agree with TRBD1. The CDR3 totals 14 residues. The ends lost 3 bases at V and 5 bases at J; junction bases unmatched: 3. Germline assignment: CDR1 SGHNT and CDR2 YYREEE (reference sequence). The CDR3 reads CASSWTGGETEAFL. The CDR3 nucleotides read TGTGCCAGCAGCTGGACAGGGGGCGAGACTGAAGCTTTCCTT.

The chain links TRBV30 to TRBJ2-3, with D perhaps matching TRBD1 or TRBD2 (5 bases each). Deletions cut 0 bases from V and 7 bases from J, with 11 bases between. The V gene's germline CDR1 is GTSNPN and CDR2 SVGIG (reference sequence). This CDR3 spans 13 amino acids. The CDR3 DNA is TGTGCCTGGAGTGTAAGTGGGGGTCATACGCAGTATTTT. This codes for CAWSVSGGHTQYF.